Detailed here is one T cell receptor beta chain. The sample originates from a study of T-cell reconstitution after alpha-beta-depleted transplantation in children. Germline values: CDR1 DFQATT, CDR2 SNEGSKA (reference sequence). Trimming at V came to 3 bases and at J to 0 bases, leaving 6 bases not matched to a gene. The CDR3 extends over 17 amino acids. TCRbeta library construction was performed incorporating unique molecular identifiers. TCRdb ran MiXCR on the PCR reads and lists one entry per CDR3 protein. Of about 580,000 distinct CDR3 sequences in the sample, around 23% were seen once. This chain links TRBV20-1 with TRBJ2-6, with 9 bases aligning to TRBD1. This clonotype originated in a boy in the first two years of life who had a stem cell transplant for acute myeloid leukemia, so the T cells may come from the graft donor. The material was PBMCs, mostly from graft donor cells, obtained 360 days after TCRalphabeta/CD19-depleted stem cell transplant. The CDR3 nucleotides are TGCAGTGCTAGGGGACAGGGATACGCCTCTGGGGCCAACGTCCTGACTTTC. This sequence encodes CSARGQGYASGANVLTF.